Listed below are T cell receptor beta chains from one sample, sequenced in a study of T-cell memory formation after mild COVID-19. A single record per CDR3 protein comes from TCRdb applying MiXCR to the 5' RACE reads. Of roughly 68,000 distinct CDR3 sequences listed, roughly a sixth are singletons. Sample: PBMCs or a T cell subset sorted from them (not recorded which). These TCRs come from an adult woman who had mild COVID-19 (a few samples of this study predate the infection). Cell type and time point are not known. Each CDR3 is given with its conserved first and last residue. D genes are given only for firm matches. Rows may omit the clone size; those that give it use once, few, many or a size class.

v_call	clone_size	d_call	j_call	cdr3_aa	cdr3_nt
TRBV4-2	few	.	TRBJ2-4	CASSPSSEDIQYF	TGTGCCAGCAGCCCATCTTCGGAGGACATTCAGTACTTC
TRBV7-9	.	.	TRBJ2-7	CASSPYSEQYF	TGTGCCAGCAGCCCCTACTCCGAGCAGTACTTC
TRBV7-8	.	.	TRBJ1-1	CASSREDRLNTEAFF	TGTGCCAGCAGCCGAGAAGACAGATTGAACACTGAAGCTTTCTTT
TRBV11-2	.	TRBD1	TRBJ1-1	CASSLGQGAGTEAFF	TGTGCCAGCAGCTTAGGACAGGGGGCCGGCACTGAAGCTTTCTTT
TRBV3-1	.	TRBD2	TRBJ2-3	CASSQDGREVPGTDTQYF	TGTGCCAGCAGCCAAGACGGGCGGGAGGTTCCTGGCACAGATACGCAGTATTTT
TRBV4-3	few	.	TRBJ2-1	CASAQANEQFF	TGCGCCAGCGCGCAGGCAAATGAGCAGTTCTTC
TRBV6-6	few	TRBD1	TRBJ1-2	CASNVGQGTNYGYTF	TGTGCCAGCAACGTAGGACAGGGAACTAACTATGGCTACACCTTC
TRBV20-1	.	TRBD1	TRBJ1-2	CSASPNRGGYTF	TGCAGTGCTAGCCCCAACAGGGGTGGCTACACCTTC
TRBV7-9	many	.	TRBJ2-7	CASSLGTGYDEQYF	TGTGCCAGCAGCTTAGGGACTGGGTATGACGAGCAGTACTTC
TRBV7-9	.	.	TRBJ2-3	CASTRPSTDTQYF	TGTGCCAGCACCCGTCCTAGCACAGATACGCAGTATTTT
TRBV12-3/TRBV12-4	few	.	TRBJ1-5	CASSLLGDSNQPQHF	TGTGCCAGCAGTTTATTGGGTGATAGCAATCAGCCCCAGCATTTT
TRBV18	many	.	TRBJ2-1	CASSPQGVDRFHEQFF	TGTGCCAGCTCACCACAGGGAGTAGATAGATTCCATGAGCAGTTCTTC
TRBV15	.	.	TRBJ1-2	CATSRDRERNYGYTF	TGTGCCACCAGCAGAGATCGGGAACGTAACTATGGCTACACCTTC
TRBV12-3/TRBV12-4	.	.	TRBJ1-1	CASSPTGPTEAFF	TGTGCCAGCAGTCCCACAGGACCCACTGAAGCTTTCTTT
TRBV7-6	few	TRBD2	TRBJ2-1	CASSIAGGNYNEQFF	TGTGCCAGCAGCATAGCGGGAGGGAATTACAATGAGCAGTTCTTC
TRBV30	.	TRBD1	TRBJ1-2	CAFDRGEGYTF	TGTGCCTTTGACAGGGGGGAAGGCTACACCTTC
TRBV4-1	.	TRBD2	TRBJ2-1	CASNPWMAGGRYNEQFF	TGCGCCAGCAACCCGTGGATGGCGGGGGGGCGCTACAATGAGCAGTTCTTC
TRBV20-1	few	.	TRBJ2-6	CSARDTYISSGANVLTF	TGCAGTGCTAGAGACACATATATTTCCTCTGGGGCCAACGTCCTGACTTTC
TRBV7-3	few	TRBD1	TRBJ1-1	CASSSGQGENTEAFF	TGTGCCAGCAGCTCAGGACAGGGGGAGAACACTGAAGCTTTCTTT
TRBV6-1	.	TRBD2	TRBJ2-1	CASRGGGEQFF	TGTGCCAGCAGGGGGGGGGGTGAGCAGTTCTTC
TRBV18	.	TRBD1	TRBJ2-1	CASSPRGLSYNEQFF	TGTGCCAGCTCACCCAGGGGGCTCTCGTACAATGAGCAGTTCTTC
TRBV12-3/TRBV12-4	.	TRBD2	TRBJ2-1	CASRQTSGAYNEQFF	TGTGCCAGCAGGCAGACTAGCGGGGCCTACAATGAGCAGTTCTTC
TRBV6-5	.	TRBD1	TRBJ2-2	CASTHLRPGQGIWTGELFF	TGTGCCAGCACCCATCTTAGGCCGGGACAGGGGATTTGGACCGGGGAGCTGTTTTTT
TRBV6-5	.	.	TRBJ2-3	CASSHGTLSTDTQYF	TGTGCCAGCAGTCACGGGACACTGTCCACAGATACGCAGTATTTT
TRBV7-9	.	TRBD1	TRBJ1-3	CASSPRTGGNTIYF	TGTGCCAGCAGCCCCCGGACAGGAGGAAACACCATATATTTT
TRBV7-9	.	.	TRBJ2-7	CASSVRDSSSYEQYF	TGTGCCAGCAGCGTCCGGGACTCTAGCTCCTACGAGCAGTACTTC
TRBV25-1	few	.	TRBJ2-1	CASDADSPYNEQFF	TGTGCCAGCGATGCGGACAGCCCCTACAATGAGCAGTTCTTC
TRBV7-9	few	.	TRBJ2-3	CASSAHGFSTDTQYF	TGTGCCAGCAGCGCCCATGGATTTAGCACAGATACGCAGTATTTT
TRBV20-1	many	TRBD1	TRBJ1-1	CSARDLGQGTEAFF	TGCAGTGCTAGAGATTTGGGACAGGGGACTGAAGCTTTCTTT
TRBV7-2	few	TRBD1	TRBJ1-4	CASSLLPTGEEKLFF	TGTGCCAGCAGCCTCCTTCCGACAGGGGAAGAAAAACTGTTTTTT
TRBV20-1	few	TRBD1	TRBJ2-7	CSARAAGTARTYEQYF	TGCAGTGCTAGAGCAGCCGGGACAGCGAGAACCTACGAGCAGTACTTC
TRBV6-5	.	.	TRBJ2-7	CASSYGRAKGSYEQYF	TGTGCCAGCAGTTACGGTCGGGCCAAGGGATCCTACGAGCAGTACTTC
TRBV7-9	.	.	TRBJ2-2	CASSSSPRAGELFF	TGTGCCAGCAGCTCAAGCCCAAGGGCCGGGGAGCTGTTTTTT
TRBV15	.	.	TRBJ1-2	CATSTVLVQPNYGYTF	TGTGCCACCAGCACCGTTTTGGTACAGCCTAACTATGGCTACACCTTC
TRBV4-3	.	TRBD1	TRBJ1-6	CASSQDSGQYNSPLHF	TGCGCCAGCAGCCAAGATTCGGGACAGTACAATTCACCCCTCCACTTT
TRBV12-3/TRBV12-4	few	TRBD2	TRBJ2-6	CASSILRGARANVLTF	TGTGCCAGCAGTATCCTGCGGGGGGCTAGGGCCAACGTCCTGACTTTC
TRBV4-1	many	.	TRBJ2-2	CASSQDRSTGELFF	TGCGCCAGCAGCCAAGATCGTTCGACTGGGGAGCTGTTTTTT
TRBV20-1	many	.	TRBJ2-3	CSARGYFSSDTQYF	TGCAGTGCTAGAGGATACTTTTCATCGGATACGCAGTATTTT
TRBV9	.	TRBD2	TRBJ2-7	CASSVGGTSQSYEQYF	TGTGCCAGCAGCGTAGGCGGGACTAGTCAGTCCTACGAGCAGTACTTC
TRBV28	few	.	TRBJ1-2	CASSPQTGTSSNYGYTF	TGTGCCAGCAGTCCTCAGACAGGCACGAGTTCCAACTATGGCTACACCTTC
TRBV6-2/TRBV6-3	.	.	TRBJ2-6	CASSAGVGPGANVLTF	TGTGCCAGCAGTGCCGGGGTAGGGCCGGGGGCCAACGTCCTGACTTTC
TRBV19	.	.	TRBJ2-1	CASSHGYNEQFF	TGTGCCAGTAGCCACGGCTACAATGAGCAGTTCTTC
TRBV20-1	few	TRBD2	TRBJ2-3	CSARGLNLERGISTDTQYF	TGCAGTGCTAGAGGCCTAAACCTCGAGCGGGGAATTAGCACAGATACGCAGTATTTT
TRBV7-9	.	TRBD1	TRBJ2-7	CASTPGTGGEQYF	TGTGCCAGCACCCCGGGGACAGGGGGCGAGCAGTACTTC
TRBV14	few	TRBD2	TRBJ2-1	CASSSSGNNEQFF	TGTGCCAGCAGTTCTAGCGGGAACAATGAGCAGTTCTTC
TRBV6-5	.	TRBD1	TRBJ2-7	CATGTGFEQYF	TGTGCCACCGGGACAGGGTTCGAGCAGTACTTC
TRBV29-1	medium-sized	.	TRBJ1-2	CSVGGMNYGYTF	TGCAGCGTTGGGGGGATGAACTATGGCTACACCTTC
TRBV7-2	few	.	TRBJ1-2	CASSLLFGPVYTF	TGTGCCAGCAGCTTATTATTCGGTCCGGTCTACACCTTC